These 14 T cell receptor beta chains originate from one sample sequenced in a study of T cell repertoires in aging, cancer and after chemotherapy. TCR beta rearrangements were amplified from peripheral blood genomic DNA. TRB rearrangements spanning V, D and J were amplified using mixed TRB-A/B primers. TCRdb re-called the multiplex PCR reads through MiXCR, storing one row per CDR3 protein. Counted here are fewer than 8,500 distinct CDR3 sequences, over 25% occurring once; the ten biggest clones make up about 8%. The specimen sequenced was blood. The receptors shown here come from a human donor with a blood cancer.

The J gene is TRBJ1-1, the V gene TRBV7-6; 7 positions agree with TRBD1. This CDR3 contains 15 residues. V shed 0 bases, J shed 0 bases, and the junction held 1 base outside the gene matches. Germline values: CDR1 SGHVS, CDR2 FNYEAQ. As DNA, the CDR3 is TGTGCCAGCAGCTTAGCGGGACAGATGAACACTGAAGCTTTCTTT. Translated, it gives CASSLAGQMNTEAFF.

The chain uses TRBV11-3 and TRBJ2-7; 7 nucleotides agree with TRBD1. Germline V lookup: CDR1 SGHNT, CDR2 YENEEA. The CDR3 length is 15 residues. Trimming at V came to 3 bases and at J to 4 bases, leaving 9 bases not matched to a gene. Written as DNA, the CDR3 is TGTGCCAGCAGCTTGTATGGCACAGGGGCGTACGAGCAGTACTTC. Translated, it gives CASSLYGTGAYEQYF.

This chain joins TRBV20-1 and TRBJ2-5; tentative D call: TRBD2 (7 bases). Deletions cut 6 bases from V and 3 bases from J, with 23 bases between. Per germline, CDR1 DFQATT and CDR2 SNEGSKA (reference sequence). This CDR3 has 16 amino acids. The CDR3 DNA sequence: TGCAGTGCCCAGAGAGGGGGGGGCGTACTCAAAGAGACCCAGTACTTC. It specifies CSAQRGGGVLKETQYF.

This clonotype occurred a few times. The chain combines TRBV18 with TRBJ2-7, with no clear D. V was trimmed by 2 bases and J by 4 bases, leaving 12 bases between them. This CDR3 is built from 14 residues. The V gene's germline CDR1 is KGHSH and CDR2 LQKENI. The CDR3 nucleotides read TGTGCCAGCTCACCAGCGGAACTGCGGTACGAGCAGTACTTC. It yields the protein CASSPAELRYEQYF.

The V gene is TRBV7-9, the J gene TRBJ2-7; 8 bases match TRBD1. Germline V gene sequence: CDR1 SEHNR, CDR2 FQNEAQ (reference sequence). This CDR3 region has 15 residues. The trim removed 4 bases at V and 6 bases at J, leaving 11 bases unmatched. The CDR3: CASSSWTGSPLEQYF. DNA for the CDR3: TGTGCCAGCAGCTCTTGGACAGGGAGCCCCCTCGAGCAGTACTTC.

This clonotype has only one observation. The rearrangement joins TRBV11-3 to TRBJ2-7, with unresolved D. Germline CDR1 and CDR2: SGHNT and YENEEA. This CDR3 is 13 amino acids long. Trimming removed 4 bases from V and 1 base from J, with 8 bases in between. The CDR3 nucleotides are TGTGCCAGCAGCTGTGTGGGATCCTACGAGCAGTACTTC. Translated: CASSCVGSYEQYF.

This clonotype has just a few counts. The genes are TRBV18 and TRBJ2-4, with D perhaps given as TRBD1 or TRBD2 (5 bases each). The CDR3 loop spans 14 amino acids. Germline V gene sequence: CDR1 KGHSH, CDR2 LQKENI. Trimming left V 6 bases short and J 6 bases short, with 15 bases between. The CDR3 DNA is TGTGCCAGCTCCCTCCCGGGGCTAGTAAACATTCAGTACTTC. This codes for CASSLPGLVNIQYF. The full variable domain, with the rest looked up from reference TRBV18 and TRBJ2-4, is NAGVMQNPRHLVRRRGQEARLRCSPMKGHSHVYWYRQLPEEGLKFMVYLQKENIIDESGMPKERFSAEFPKEGPSILRIQQVVRGDSAAYFCASSLPGLVNIQYFGAGTRLSVL.

On this clonotype itself: It may be a read error: a sequence one base away is much more abundant. The V gene is TRBV19, the J gene TRBJ1-2; D ambiguous. The CDR3 is 13 residues long. Germline V gene sequence: CDR1 LNHDA, CDR2 SQIVND (reference sequence). V shed 4 bases and J shed 6 bases, with 12 bases lying between them. CDR3: CASSSGRRDGYTF. The CDR3, as DNA: TGTGCCAGTAGTAGTGGTCGGCGGGATGGCTACACCTTC.

This clonotype is medium-sized (0.01 to 0.1%) in the sample. The J gene is TRBJ2-1, the V gene TRBV19, with D tentatively TRBD1 or TRBD2 (6 bases each). The CDR3 consists of 14 residues. Per the germline V gene, CDR1 is LNHDA and CDR2 is SQIVND (reference sequence). V was pared by 7 bases and J by 7 bases, with 17 bases between. CDR3 coding DNA: TGTGCCAGTACTTCGATTGGGGGGCTGAATGAGCAGTTCTTC. It codes for CASTSIGGLNEQFF.

This clonotype has only a few counts. This chain joins TRBV5-4 and TRBJ2-5, with D perhaps being TRBD1 or TRBD2 (6 bases each). Germline assignment: CDR1 SGHNT and CDR2 YYREEE (reference sequence). V was trimmed by 2 bases and J by 3 bases, leaving 11 bases between them. The CDR3 contains 14 residues. The CDR3 here is CASSLVGGKETQYF. In nucleotides, the CDR3 is TGTGCCAGCAGCTTAGTCGGGGGCAAAGAGACCCAGTACTTC.

This chain links TRBV5-1 with TRBJ2-4; D not resolved. CDR1 and CDR2 (germline): SGHRS, YFSETQ. V was pared by 4 bases and J by 0 bases, with 17 bases between. The CDR3 covers 17 residues. The CDR3 coding sequence is TGCGCCAGCAGCCAGCCCTGGGAAGGCGTAGCCAAAAACATTCAGTACTTC. Translation: CASSQPWEGVAKNIQYF.

This clonotype has only a few counts. The gene calls are TRBV6-1 and TRBJ1-1, with TRBD1 matching over 7 bases. The CDR3 runs 14 residues. Unmatched junction bases numbered 8, after V lost 8 bases and J lost 2 bases. Germline V gene sequence: CDR1 MNHNS, CDR2 SASEGT. This chain's CDR3 is CASAGQGVNTEAFF. As DNA, the CDR3 is TGTGCCAGCGCGGGGCAGGGGGTAAACACTGAAGCTTTCTTT.

The table lists this clonotype with a few counts. The V gene is TRBV19, the J gene TRBJ2-2, with 9 bases aligning to TRBD1. V gave up 4 bases and J gave up 4 bases; unmatched junction bases: 7. Germline V CDR1 and CDR2: LNHDA, SQIVND (reference sequence). The CDR3 sequence is 16 residues long. CDR3 residues: CASSRGQGTRTGELFF. CDR3 DNA: TGTGCCAGTAGTAGGGGACAGGGCACGCGCACCGGGGAGCTGTTTTTT.

This clonotype was counted a few times. The V and J genes are TRBV14 and TRBJ2-5, with unresolved D. The CDR3 consists of 16 residues. Trimming stripped 0 bases from V and 5 bases from J, with 16 bases between. Germline V lookup: CDR1 SGHDN, CDR2 FVKESK. The CDR3 is CASSQDGNGPWETQYF. The CDR3 DNA reads as TGTGCCAGCAGCCAAGATGGGAATGGGCCCTGGGAGACCCAGTACTTC.